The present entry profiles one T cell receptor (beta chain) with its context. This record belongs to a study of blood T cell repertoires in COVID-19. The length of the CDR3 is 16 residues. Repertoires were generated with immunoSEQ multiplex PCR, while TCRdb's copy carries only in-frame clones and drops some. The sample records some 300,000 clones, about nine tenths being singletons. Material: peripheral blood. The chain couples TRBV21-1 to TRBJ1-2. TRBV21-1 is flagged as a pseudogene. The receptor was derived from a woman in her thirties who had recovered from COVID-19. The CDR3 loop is CASTQNREAPRGGYTF. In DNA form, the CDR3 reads TGTGCCAGCACCCAAAACCGCGAGGCCCCTAGAGGGGGCTACACCTTC.